The next 8 T cell receptor beta chains were all read from a single sample in a study of cytomegalovirus exposure and HLA in healthy donors (dated by TCRdb to the late 2010s). The receptor library was made with the immunoSEQ multiplex PCR assay. For the multiplex PCR, a mixture combining 60 forward primers for TCR Vbeta segments and 13 reverse primers for TCR Jbeta segments was used. Held by TCRdb, this immuneACCESS table contains in-frame sequences only and omits some clones. Under half of the omission traces to an unresolved V gene where checked; the cause of the rest is unknown. The sample contains 160,000 or so clones, roughly four fifths of them found a single time. The ten largest account for approximately 1% of the sample. The sequenced sample was PBMCs. These receptors all come from a woman aged 40 to 50 in good health and CMV-seronegative.

V gene TRBV10-3 combines with J gene TRBJ2-1; 7 nucleotides agree with TRBD1. With V trimmed by 11 bases and J by 3 bases, 7 bases remained unmatched. This CDR3 is 13 amino acids long. Germline-derived CDR1 and CDR2 are ENHRY and SYGVKD. The CDR3 sequence is CASTGVDYNEQFF. DNA of the CDR3: TGTGCCTCCACAGGGGTAGACTACAATGAGCAGTTCTTC.

The J gene is TRBJ2-1, the V gene TRBV30, with 8 positions matching TRBD2. The length of the CDR3 is 17 residues. Germline V gene data show CDR1 as GTSNPN and CDR2 as SVGIG (reference sequence). After removal of 3 bases from V and 0 bases from J, the junction contained 10 bases not matched to a gene. The CDR3 DNA sequence: TGTGCCTGGAGCCCCACGAGCGGGAGTAACTCCTACAATGAGCAGTTCTTC. This encodes CAWSPTSGSNSYNEQFF.

The rearrangement joins TRBV28 to TRBJ2-3; 10 bases match TRBD1. The junction had 20 bases not matched to a gene; V was cut back by 5 bases and J by 6 bases. This CDR3 comprises 19 residues. Germline CDR1 and CDR2: MDHEN and SYDVKM. The CDR3 bases are TGTGCCAGCAGTCCTTTTTGGGCCCTCGGGACAGGGGAAGTGGATACGCAGTATTTT. This sequence encodes CASSPFWALGTGEVDTQYF. Filled out from reference TRBV28 and TRBJ2-3, the complete variable domain reads DVKVTQSSRYLVKRTGEKVFLECVQDMDHENMFWYRQDPGLGLRLIYFSYDVKMKEKGDIPEGYSVSREKKERFSLILESASTNQTSMYLCASSPFWALGTGEVDTQYFGPGTRLTVL.

Only one count was recorded for this clone. V and J are TRBV2 and TRBJ2-3; TRBD2 agrees at 8 bases. J gave up 6 bases and V 7 bases, and 6 bases lay outside the gene matches. The CDR3 is 13 amino acids. Germline-derived CDR1 and CDR2 are SNHLY and FYNNEI. The CDR3: CASISGSTDTQYF. The CDR3 DNA follows: TGTGCCAGCATAAGCGGGAGTACGGATACGCAGTATTTT. Full variable domain (missing parts from reference TRBV2 and TRBJ2-3): EPEVTQTPSHQVTQMGQEVILRCVPISNHLYFYWYRQILGQKVEFLVSFYNNEISEKSEIFDDQFSVERPDGSNFTLKIRSTKLEDSAMYFCASISGSTDTQYFGPGTRLTVL.

The CDR3 region is CSVLSGSGTGELFF. CDR3 DNA sequence: TGCAGCGTTCTGAGCGGGAGCGGAACCGGGGAGCTGTTTTTT. The chain recombines TRBV29-1 with TRBJ2-2, with 8 positions matching TRBD2. This CDR3 region has 14 residues. The V gene end was trimmed by 5 bases and the J gene end by 5 bases; junction bases not matched to a gene: 7. Per the germline V gene, CDR1 is SQVTM and CDR2 is ANQGSEA.

This chain uses TRBV5-1 with TRBJ2-2, with 11 bases matching TRBD2. Germline loops: CDR1 SGHRS, CDR2 YFSETQ. There are 17 residues in the CDR3. The ends lost 2 bases at V and 5 bases at J; junction bases unmatched: 8. The CDR3 sequence: CASSLTSGSGSTGELFF. CDR3 coding DNA: TGCGCCAGCAGCTTAACTAGCGGGAGTGGTAGTACCGGGGAGCTGTTTTTT.

The rearrangement joins TRBV30 to TRBJ1-6; 8 positions agree with TRBD1. This CDR3 has 15 amino acids. V lost 2 bases, J lost 9 bases, and 9 bases stayed unmatched. Germline loops: CDR1 GTSNPN, CDR2 SVGIG (reference sequence). In nucleotides, the CDR3 is TGTGCCTGGAGTAGTTCAGGGGGCATCAGTTCACCCCTCCACTTT. Translation: CAWSSSGGISSPLHF.

The genes are TRBV7-9 and TRBJ2-7, with 7 bases lining up with TRBD1. This CDR3 spans 17 amino acids. Germline V gene lookup returns CDR1 SEHNR and CDR2 FQNEAQ (reference sequence). V shed 4 bases, J shed 6 bases, and the junction held 18 bases outside the gene matches. CDR3 in amino acids: CASSSTDRDTTIGEQYF. The DNA for the CDR3 is TGTGCCAGCAGCTCGACCGACAGGGACACGACTATAGGCGAGCAGTACTTC. Using reference TRBV7-9 and TRBJ2-7 for the parts outside the CDR3, the full variable domain is DTGVSQNPRHKITKRGQNVTFRCDPISEHNRLYWYRQTLGQGPEFLTYFQNEAQLEKSRLLSDRFSAERPKGSFSTLEIQRTEQGDSAMYLCASSSTDRDTTIGEQYFGPGTRLTVT.